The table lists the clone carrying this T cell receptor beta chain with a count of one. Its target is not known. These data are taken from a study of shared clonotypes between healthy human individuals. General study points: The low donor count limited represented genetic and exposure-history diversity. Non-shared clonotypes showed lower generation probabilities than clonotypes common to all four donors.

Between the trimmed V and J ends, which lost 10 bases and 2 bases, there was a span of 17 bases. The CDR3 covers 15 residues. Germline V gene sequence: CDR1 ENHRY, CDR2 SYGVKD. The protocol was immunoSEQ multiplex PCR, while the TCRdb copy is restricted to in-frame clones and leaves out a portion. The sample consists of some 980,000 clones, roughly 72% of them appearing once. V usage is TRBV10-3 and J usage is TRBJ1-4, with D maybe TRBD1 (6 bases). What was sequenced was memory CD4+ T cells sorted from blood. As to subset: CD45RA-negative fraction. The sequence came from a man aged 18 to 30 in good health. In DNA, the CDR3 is TGTGCCACCCGGGACACCGGAAAGACTAATGAAAAACTGTTTTTT. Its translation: CATRDTGKTNEKLFF.